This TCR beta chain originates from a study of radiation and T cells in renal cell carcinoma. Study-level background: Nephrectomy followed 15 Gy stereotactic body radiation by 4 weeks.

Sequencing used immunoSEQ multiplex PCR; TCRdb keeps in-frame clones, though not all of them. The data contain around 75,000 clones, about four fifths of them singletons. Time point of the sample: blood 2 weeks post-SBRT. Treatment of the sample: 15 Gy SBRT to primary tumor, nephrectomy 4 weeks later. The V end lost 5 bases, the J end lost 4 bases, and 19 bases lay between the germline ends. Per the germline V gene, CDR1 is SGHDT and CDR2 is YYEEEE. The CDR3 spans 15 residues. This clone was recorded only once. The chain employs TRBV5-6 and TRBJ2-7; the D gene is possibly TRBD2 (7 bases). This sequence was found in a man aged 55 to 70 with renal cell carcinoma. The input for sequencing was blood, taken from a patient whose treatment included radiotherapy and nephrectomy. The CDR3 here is CASSVGRRGNYEQYF. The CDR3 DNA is TGTGCCAGCAGTGTCGGGAGGAGGGGGAATTACGAGCAGTACTTC.